The T cell receptor (beta chain) described here comes from a study of control samples from healthy donors and cancer patients. The data were produced by immunoSEQ multiplex PCR, yet TCRdb's version contains in-frame clones alone and is incomplete. The table has roughly 120,000 clones, about 93% seen once; the top ten hold 1.5% to 2%. After removal of 4 bases from V and 1 base from J, the junction contained 2 bases not matched to a gene. CDR3 length equals 13 residues. The germline gives CDR1 SQVTM, CDR2 ANQGSEA. The chain carries TRBV29-1 and TRBJ1-1, with 8 positions matching TRBD1. The TCR was taken from a man aged 50-60 years with head and neck cancer. What was sequenced was PBMCs. CDR3 sequence reads: CSVVGTGNTEAFF. DNA of the CDR3: TGCAGCGTTGTTGGGACAGGGAACACTGAAGCTTTCTTT.